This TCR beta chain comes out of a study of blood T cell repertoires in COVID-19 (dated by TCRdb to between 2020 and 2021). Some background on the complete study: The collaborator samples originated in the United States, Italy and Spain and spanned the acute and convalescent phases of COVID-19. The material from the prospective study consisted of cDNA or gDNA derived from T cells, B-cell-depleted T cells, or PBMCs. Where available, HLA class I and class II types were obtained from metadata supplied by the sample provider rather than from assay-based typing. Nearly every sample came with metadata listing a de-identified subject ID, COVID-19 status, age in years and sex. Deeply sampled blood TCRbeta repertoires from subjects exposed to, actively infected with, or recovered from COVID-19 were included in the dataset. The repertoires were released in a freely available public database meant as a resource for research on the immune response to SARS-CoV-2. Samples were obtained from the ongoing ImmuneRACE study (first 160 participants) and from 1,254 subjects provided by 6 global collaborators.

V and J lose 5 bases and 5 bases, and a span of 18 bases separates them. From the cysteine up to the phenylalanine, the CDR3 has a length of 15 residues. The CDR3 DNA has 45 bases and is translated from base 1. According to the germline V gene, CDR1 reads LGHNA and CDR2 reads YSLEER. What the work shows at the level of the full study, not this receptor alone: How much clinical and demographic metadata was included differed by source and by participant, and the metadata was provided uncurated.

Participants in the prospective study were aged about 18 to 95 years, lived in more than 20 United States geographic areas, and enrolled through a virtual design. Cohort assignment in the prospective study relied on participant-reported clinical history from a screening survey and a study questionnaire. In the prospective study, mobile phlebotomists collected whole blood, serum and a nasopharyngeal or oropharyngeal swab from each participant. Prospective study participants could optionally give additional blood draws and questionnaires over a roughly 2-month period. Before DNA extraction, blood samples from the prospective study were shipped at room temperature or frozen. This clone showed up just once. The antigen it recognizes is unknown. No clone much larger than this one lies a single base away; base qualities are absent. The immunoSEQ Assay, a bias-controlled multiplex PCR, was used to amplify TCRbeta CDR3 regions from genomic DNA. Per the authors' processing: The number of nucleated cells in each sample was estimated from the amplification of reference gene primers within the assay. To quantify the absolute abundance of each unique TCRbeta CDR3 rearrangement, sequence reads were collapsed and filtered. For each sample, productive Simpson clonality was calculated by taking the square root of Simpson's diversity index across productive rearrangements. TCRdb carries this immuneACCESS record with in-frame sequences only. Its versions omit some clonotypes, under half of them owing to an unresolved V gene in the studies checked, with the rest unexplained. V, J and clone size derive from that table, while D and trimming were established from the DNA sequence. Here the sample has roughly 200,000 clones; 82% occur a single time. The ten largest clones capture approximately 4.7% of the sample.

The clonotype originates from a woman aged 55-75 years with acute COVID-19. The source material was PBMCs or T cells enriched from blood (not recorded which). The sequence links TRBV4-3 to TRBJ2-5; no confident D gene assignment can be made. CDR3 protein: CASSFRGNNWETQYF. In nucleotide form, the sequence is TGCGCCAGCAGCTTCCGAGGAAATAATTGGGAGACCCAGTACTTC.